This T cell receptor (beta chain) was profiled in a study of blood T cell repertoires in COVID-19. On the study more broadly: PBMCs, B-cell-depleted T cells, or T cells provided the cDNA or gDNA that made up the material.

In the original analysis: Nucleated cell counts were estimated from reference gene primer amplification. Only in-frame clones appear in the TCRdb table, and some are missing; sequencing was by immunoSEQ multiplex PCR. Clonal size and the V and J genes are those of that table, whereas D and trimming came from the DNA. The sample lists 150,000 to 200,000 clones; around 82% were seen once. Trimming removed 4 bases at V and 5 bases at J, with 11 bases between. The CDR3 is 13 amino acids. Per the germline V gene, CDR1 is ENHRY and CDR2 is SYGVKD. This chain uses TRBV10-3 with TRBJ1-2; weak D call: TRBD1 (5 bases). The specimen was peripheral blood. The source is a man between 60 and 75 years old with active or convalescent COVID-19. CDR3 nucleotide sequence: TGTGCCATCAGTGGCAGGGAAGGGTATGGCTACACCTTC. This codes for CAISGREGYGYTF.